Listed here is a single T cell receptor (beta chain). Its antigen remains unknown. The entry originates in a study of cytomegalovirus exposure and HLA in healthy donors. Whole-study findings and limits: The authors enumerated 150 to 200 TCR beta chains as linked to cytomegalovirus.

The PCR employed 60 Vbeta primers together with 13 Jbeta primers. This table comes from immunoSEQ multiplex PCR, and its TCRdb copy is limited to in-frame clones, with some not included. The repertoire shows some 51,000 clones; the top ten hold around 10%. The clonotype comes from a man between 50 and 59 years old in good health and CMV-seropositive. The sequencing input was PBMCs.

The CDR3: CASSMTGEQYF. The CDR3 DNA reads TGTGCCAGTAGTATGACGGGAGAGCAGTACTTC. The rearrangement links TRBV19 to TRBJ2-7, with D possibly TRBD2 on 5 matching bases. The CDR3 runs 11 residues. Trimming cost V 3 bases and J 7 bases, with 7 bases left between them. Germline loops: CDR1 LNHDA, CDR2 SQIVND (reference sequence). The full variable domain, in which reference TRBV19 and TRBJ2-7 provide the parts outside the CDR3, is DGGITQSPKYLFRKEGQNVTLSCEQNLNHDAMYWYRQDPGQGLRLIYYSQIVNDFQKGDIAEGYSVSREKKESFPLTVTSAQKNPTAFYLCASSMTGEQYFGPGTRLTVT.